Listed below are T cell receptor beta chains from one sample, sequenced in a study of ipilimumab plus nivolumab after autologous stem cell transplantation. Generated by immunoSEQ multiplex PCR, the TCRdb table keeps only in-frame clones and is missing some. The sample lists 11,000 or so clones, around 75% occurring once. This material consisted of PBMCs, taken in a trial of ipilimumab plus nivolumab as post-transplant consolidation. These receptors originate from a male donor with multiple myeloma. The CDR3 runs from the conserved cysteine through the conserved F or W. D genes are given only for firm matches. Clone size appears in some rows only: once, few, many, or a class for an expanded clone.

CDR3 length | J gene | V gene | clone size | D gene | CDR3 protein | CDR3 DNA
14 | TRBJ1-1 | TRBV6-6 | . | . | CASSPRGVDTEAFF | TGTGCCAGCAGTCCACGGGGGGTGGACACTGAAGCTTTCTTT
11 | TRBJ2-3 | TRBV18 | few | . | CASSPGVAATF | TGTGCCAGCTCACCAGGAGTAGCGGCCACGTTT
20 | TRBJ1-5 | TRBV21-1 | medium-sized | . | CASRVRITFITTDSNQPQHF | TGTGCCAGCAGAGTTCGAATAACCTTCATAACAACAGATAGCAATCAGCCCCAGCATTTT
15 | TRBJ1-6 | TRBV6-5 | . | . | CATAPDFSYNSPLHF | TGTGCCACTGCCCCGGACTTCTCCTATAATTCACCCCTCCACTTT
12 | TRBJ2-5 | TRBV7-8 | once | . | CASSLEAGTQYF | TGTGCCAGCAGCTTAGAAGCGGGGACCCAGTACTTC
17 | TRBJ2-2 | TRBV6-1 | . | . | CAISEFYLDGNTGELFF | TGTGCCATCAGTGAGTTTTACCTGGACGGGAACACCGGGGAGCTGTTTTTT
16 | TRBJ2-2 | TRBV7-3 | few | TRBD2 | CASSTTAGVSTGELFF | TGTGCCAGCAGCACTACTGCGGGGGTATCTACCGGGGAGCTGTTTTTT
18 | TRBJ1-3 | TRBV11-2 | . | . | CASSLGPNTQGFLNTIYF | TGTGCCAGCAGCTTAGGTCCCAATACCCAGGGGTTCTTAAACACCATATATTTT
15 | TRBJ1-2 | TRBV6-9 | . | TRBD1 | CASSYSGDSRLGYTF | TGTGCCAGCAGTTATTCTGGGGACAGTCGACTGGGCTACACCTTC
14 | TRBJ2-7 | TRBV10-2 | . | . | CASRGPLVGHEQYF | TGCGCCAGCAGGGGACCTTTGGTAGGCCACGAGCAGTACTTC